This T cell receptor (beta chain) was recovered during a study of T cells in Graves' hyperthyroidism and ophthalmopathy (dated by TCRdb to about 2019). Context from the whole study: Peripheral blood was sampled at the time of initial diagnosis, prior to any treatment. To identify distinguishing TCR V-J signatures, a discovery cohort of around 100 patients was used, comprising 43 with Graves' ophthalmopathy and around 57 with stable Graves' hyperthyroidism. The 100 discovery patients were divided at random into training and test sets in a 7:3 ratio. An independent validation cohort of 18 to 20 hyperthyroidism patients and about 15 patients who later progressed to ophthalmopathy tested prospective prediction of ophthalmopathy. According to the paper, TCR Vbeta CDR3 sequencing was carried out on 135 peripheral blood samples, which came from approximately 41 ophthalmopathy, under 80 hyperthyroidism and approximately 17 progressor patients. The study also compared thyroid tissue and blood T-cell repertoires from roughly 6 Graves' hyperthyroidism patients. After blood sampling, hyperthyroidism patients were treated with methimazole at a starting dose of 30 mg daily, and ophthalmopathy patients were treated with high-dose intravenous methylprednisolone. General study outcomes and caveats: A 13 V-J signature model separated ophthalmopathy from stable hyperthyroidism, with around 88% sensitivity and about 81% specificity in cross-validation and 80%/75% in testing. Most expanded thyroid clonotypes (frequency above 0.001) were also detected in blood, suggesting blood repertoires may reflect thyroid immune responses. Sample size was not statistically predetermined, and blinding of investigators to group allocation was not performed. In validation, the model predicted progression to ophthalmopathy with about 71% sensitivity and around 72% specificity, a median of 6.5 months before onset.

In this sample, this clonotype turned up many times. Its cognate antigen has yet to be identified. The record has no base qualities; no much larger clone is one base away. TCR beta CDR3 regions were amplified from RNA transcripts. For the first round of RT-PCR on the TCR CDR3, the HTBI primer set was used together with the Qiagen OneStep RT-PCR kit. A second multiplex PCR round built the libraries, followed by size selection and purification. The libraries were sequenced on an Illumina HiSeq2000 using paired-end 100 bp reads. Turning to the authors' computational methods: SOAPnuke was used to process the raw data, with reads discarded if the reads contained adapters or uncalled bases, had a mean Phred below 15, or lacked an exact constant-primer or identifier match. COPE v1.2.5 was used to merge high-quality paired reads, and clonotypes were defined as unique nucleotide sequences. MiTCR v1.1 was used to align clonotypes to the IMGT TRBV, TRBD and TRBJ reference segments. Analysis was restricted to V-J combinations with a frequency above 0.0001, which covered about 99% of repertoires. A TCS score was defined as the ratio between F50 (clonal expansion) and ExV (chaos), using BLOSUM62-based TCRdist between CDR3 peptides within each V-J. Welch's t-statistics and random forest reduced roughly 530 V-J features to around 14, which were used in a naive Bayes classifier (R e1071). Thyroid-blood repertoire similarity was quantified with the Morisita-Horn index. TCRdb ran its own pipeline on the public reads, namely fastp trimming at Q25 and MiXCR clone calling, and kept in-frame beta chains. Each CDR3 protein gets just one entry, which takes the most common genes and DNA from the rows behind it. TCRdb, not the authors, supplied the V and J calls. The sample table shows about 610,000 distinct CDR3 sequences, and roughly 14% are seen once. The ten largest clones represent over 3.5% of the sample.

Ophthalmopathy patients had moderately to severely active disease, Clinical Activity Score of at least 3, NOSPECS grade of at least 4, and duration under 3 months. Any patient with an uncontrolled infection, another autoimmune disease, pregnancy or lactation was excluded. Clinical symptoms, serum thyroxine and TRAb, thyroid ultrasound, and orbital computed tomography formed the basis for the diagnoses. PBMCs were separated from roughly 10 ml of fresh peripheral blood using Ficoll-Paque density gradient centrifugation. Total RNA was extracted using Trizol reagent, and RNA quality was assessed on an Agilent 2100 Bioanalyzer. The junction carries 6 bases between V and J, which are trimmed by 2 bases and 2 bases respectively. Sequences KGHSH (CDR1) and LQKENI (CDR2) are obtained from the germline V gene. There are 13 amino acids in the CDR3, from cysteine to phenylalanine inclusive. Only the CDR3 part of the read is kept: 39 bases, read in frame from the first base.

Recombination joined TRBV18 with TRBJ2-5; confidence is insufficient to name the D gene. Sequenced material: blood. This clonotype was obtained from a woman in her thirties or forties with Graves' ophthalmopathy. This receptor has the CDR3 CASSPTRQETQYF. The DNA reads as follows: TGTGCCAGCTCACCAACAAGGCAAGAGACCCAGTACTTC.